The 27 T cell receptor beta chains listed next were all sequenced from one sample in a study of cytomegalovirus exposure and HLA in healthy donors. Sequencing was performed with immunoSEQ multiplex PCR; in TCRdb, only in-frame clones are kept and a portion is missing. The sample lists about 170,000 clones; roughly 90% were seen once. Material: PBMCs. The receptors stem from a young woman in good health and CMV-seropositive.

The J gene is TRBJ1-3, the V gene TRBV15, with D hard to call. The CDR3 length is 12 residues. Germline V gene sequence: CDR1 LNHNV, CDR2 YYDKDF (reference sequence). V dropped 3 bases and J dropped 6 bases, with 6 bases sitting between them. CDR3 DNA sequence: TGTGCCACCAGCAGTCCCAAAAACACCATATATTTT. Translation gives CATSSPKNTIYF.

This clone was counted only a few times. The rearrangement joins TRBV7-6 to TRBJ1-5; D is uncertain. CDR3 length: 12 residues. The ends were cut back, 3 bases at V and 6 bases at J, with 6 bases in the middle. Germline CDR1 reads SGHVS; CDR2 reads FNYEAQ. CDR3: CASSFIGQPQHF. CDR3 bases: TGTGCCAGCAGCTTTATCGGTCAGCCCCAGCATTTT.

The sample holds one count of this clone. The chain joins TRBV6-6 to TRBJ2-7; 7 bases align to TRBD1. The CDR3 contains 13 residues. CDR1 is MNHNY and CDR2 is SVGAGI in the germline V gene (reference sequence). The V segment lost 7 bases and the J segment 4 bases; nucleotides outside the gene matches: 7. For the CDR3, the DNA is TGTGCCAGCATTTCAGGGGGAGAGTACGAGCAGTACTTC. It is translated as CASISGGEYEQYF.

This clone came up a few times. The J gene is TRBJ1-4, the V gene TRBV19; perhaps TRBD1 as D (5 bases). V was shortened by 6 bases and J by 8 bases, with 16 bases between the two germline ends. Per the germline V gene, CDR1 is LNHDA and CDR2 is SQIVND (reference sequence). The length of the CDR3 is 14 residues. The CDR3 loop reads CASREGQKPEKLFF. CDR3 DNA: TGTGCCAGTAGGGAGGGGCAAAAACCCGAAAAACTGTTTTTT. Looking up the rest from reference TRBV19 and TRBJ1-4 gives the full variable domain: DGGITQSPKYLFRKEGQNVTLSCEQNLNHDAMYWYRQDPGQGLRLIYYSQIVNDFQKGDIAEGYSVSREKKESFPLTVTSAQKNPTAFYLCASREGQKPEKLFFGSGTQLSVL.

The chain employs TRBV6-5 and TRBJ1-2; 7 bases align to TRBD1. Germline trimming cut 5 bases from V and 10 bases from J; bases unmatched to any gene: 16. Germline assignment: CDR1 MNHEY and CDR2 SVGAGI. The CDR3 has 15 residues. CDR3 protein: CASSATTPGQTYYTF. CDR3 coding DNA: TGTGCCAGCAGTGCCACCACTCCGGGACAGACATACTACACCTTC.

The chain uses TRBV6-5 and TRBJ2-5; 8 bases are shared with TRBD2. The CDR3 runs to 14 residues. Germline CDR1 and CDR2: MNHEY and SVGAGI. Trimming cost V 2 bases and J 5 bases; bases outside gene matches: 4. CDR3 loop: CASSYQAGAETQYF. CDR3 sequence (DNA): TGTGCCAGCAGTTACCAAGCGGGGGCTGAGACCCAGTACTTC.

The chain links TRBV7-9 to TRBJ2-7; 7 bases match TRBD1. Germline assignment: CDR1 SEHNR and CDR2 FQNEAQ (reference sequence). The J segment lost 6 bases and the V segment lost 4 bases, leaving 18 bases of the junction unmatched. This CDR3 region has 17 residues. CDR3 loop: CASSSGTAQRGWFEQYF. The DNA for the CDR3 is TGTGCCAGCAGCTCAGGGACAGCCCAAAGGGGTTGGTTCGAGCAGTACTTC.

CDR3 DNA: TGTGCCAGCAGTGAAGCCCTCCAGCGGCCTGGCAATGAGCAGTTCTTC. As protein: CASSEALQRPGNEQFF. The V and J genes are TRBV2 and TRBJ2-1, with a possible D match to TRBD2 (5 bases). CDR1 and CDR2 (germline): SNHLY, FYNNEI. V was clipped by 0 bases and J by 6 bases, with 15 bases between them. The CDR3 has 16 residues.

This rearrangement joins TRBV9 to TRBJ1-2; possibly TRBD1 for D (5 bases). The CDR3 consists of 14 residues. V lost 3 bases, J lost 4 bases, and 13 bases lay in between. Germline lookup yields CDR1 SGDLS and CDR2 YYNGEE. CDR3 coding DNA: TGTGCCAGCAGCGCCCAAGCAGGGCGCTATGGCTACACCTTC. Protein product: CASSAQAGRYGYTF.

The rearrangement links TRBV7-8 to TRBJ1-5, with TRBD1 matching over 7 bases. V dropped 2 bases and J dropped 1; count of bases not matched to a gene: 8. The CDR3 length is 17 residues. Germline values: CDR1 SGHVS, CDR2 FQNEAQ. CDR3 amino acids: CASSLLLRDSSNQPQHF. The DNA for the CDR3 is TGTGCCAGCAGCTTACTCCTTCGGGACAGCAGCAATCAGCCCCAGCATTTT.

J is TRBJ2-7 and V is TRBV5-1; 8 bases match TRBD2. J lost 2 bases, V lost 4 bases, and 14 bases had no gene match. Germline loops: CDR1 SGHRS, CDR2 YFSETQ. This CDR3 is 17 amino acids long. CDR3 in amino acids: CASSLQPGTSVPYEQYF. Written as DNA, the CDR3 is TGCGCCAGCAGCCTGCAACCCGGGACTAGTGTACCCTACGAGCAGTACTTC. The full variable domain, with the rest looked up from reference TRBV5-1 and TRBJ2-7, is KAGVTQTPRYLIKTRGQQVTLSCSPISGHRSVSWYQQTPGQGLQFLFEYFSETQRNKGNFPGRFSGRQFSNSRSEMNVSTLELGDSALYLCASSLQPGTSVPYEQYFGPGTRLTVT.

The J gene is TRBJ2-3, the V gene TRBV11-2; 7 bases are a match to TRBD2. CDR1 is SGHAT, CDR2 FQNNGV, per germline. With V trimmed by 8 bases and J by 0 bases, 5 bases remained unmatched. The CDR3 has 14 amino acids. This CDR3 is CASGGRASTDTQYF. The CDR3 DNA sequence: TGTGCCAGCGGGGGGAGGGCCAGCACAGATACGCAGTATTTT.

The rearrangement joins TRBV29-1 to TRBJ2-6; TRBD1 is a possible D gene (6 bases). Looked up from germline, CDR1 is SQVTM and CDR2 is ANQGSEA. The V and J ends lost 2 bases and 1 base respectively, with 6 bases between them. CDR3 length equals 14 residues. The CDR3 loop is CSVERGSGANVLTF. The CDR3 bases are TGCAGCGTTGAAAGGGGGTCTGGGGCCAACGTCCTGACTTTC.

This clone showed up just once. The gene calls are TRBV6-5 and TRBJ1-5; D is undetermined. Germline V gene sequence: CDR1 MNHEY, CDR2 SVGAGI. The CDR3 is made up of 14 amino acids. V lost 5 bases to trimming and J lost 5 bases, with 13 bases between them. The CDR3 is CASSRQLPYQPQHF. The CDR3 region has the DNA TGTGCCAGCAGTCGACAACTTCCTTATCAGCCCCAGCATTTT.

J is TRBJ2-1 and V is TRBV5-8; TRBD2 is a possible D gene (5 bases). The length of the CDR3 is 16 residues. V was trimmed by 2 bases and J by 0 bases, leaving 12 bases between them. The germline V gene has CDR1 SGHTS and CDR2 YDEGEE. The DNA of the CDR3 is TGTGCCAGCAGCTTCATCACGGGATACTCCTACAATGAGCAGTTCTTC. Amino acids: CASSFITGYSYNEQFF. Looking up the rest from reference TRBV5-8 and TRBJ2-1 gives the full variable domain: EAGVTQSPTHLIKTRGQQATLRCSPISGHTSVYWYQQALGLGLQFLLWYDEGEERNRGNFPPRFSGRQFPNYSSELNVNALELEDSALYLCASSFITGYSYNEQFFGPGTRLTVL.

This clone has just one count. The J gene is TRBJ2-7, the V gene TRBV9, with D possibly being TRBD2 (5 bases). The CDR3 spans 14 residues. The germline CDR1 and CDR2 sequences are SGDLS and YYNGEE. The V end was cut by 4 bases, the J end by 0 bases, with 11 bases between. CDR3 nucleotides: TGTGCCAGCAGCAGCAGCGGCAGCTCCTACGAGCAGTACTTC. Translation: CASSSSGSSYEQYF.

The genes are TRBV7-2 and TRBJ2-3, with D uncertain. Germline V gene sequence: CDR1 SGHTA, CDR2 FQGNSA. CDR3 length: 15 residues. V lost 7 bases and J lost 1, with 15 bases in between. The CDR3 region has the DNA TGTGCCAGCACCCTTAGTGGTTATGGCACAGATACGCAGTATTTT. This sequence encodes CASTLSGYGTDTQYF.

The rearrangement links TRBV5-1 to TRBJ2-2; D perhaps matches TRBD1 (5 bases). The CDR3 runs to 15 residues. Germline values: CDR1 SGHRS, CDR2 YFSETQ. Trimming pared 4 bases from V and 1 base from J, leaving 11 bases between. Here the CDR3 reads CASSLRQRNTGELFF. As DNA, the CDR3 is TGCGCCAGCAGCCTACGACAGAGGAACACCGGGGAGCTGTTTTTT.

V is TRBV19 and J is TRBJ1-1; D remains ambiguous. V was cut by 6 bases and J by 1 base, with 12 bases left in between. CDR1 and CDR2 (germline): LNHDA, SQIVND (reference sequence). CDR3 length: 14 residues. The CDR3 reads CASRSPLRNTEAFF. In DNA form, the CDR3 reads TGTGCCAGTAGAAGTCCCCTGAGGAACACTGAAGCTTTCTTT.

The chain has TRBV12-5 and TRBJ1-1; TRBD1 is a possible D gene (6 bases). Trimming took 4 bases from V and 7 from J, leaving 19 bases between them. In germline, CDR1 is LGHNT, CDR2 FRNRAP. The CDR3 is made up of 15 amino acids. The CDR3 DNA reads as TGTGCTAGTGGTTCTCCAAAGGGGGAGAAAATTGAAGCTTTCTTT. The encoded protein is CASGSPKGEKIEAFF.

V usage is TRBV23-1 and J usage is TRBJ2-7; TRBD2 is a possible D gene (6 bases). TRBV23-1 is an ORF, and what it does is uncertain. With 7 bases removed from V and 3 bases from J, the gap between germline ends came to 19 bases. This CDR3 is 15 amino acids long. The CDR3 sequence: CASKGGAQMYYEQYF. For the CDR3, the DNA is TGCGCCAGCAAGGGCGGGGCACAGATGTACTACGAGCAGTACTTC.

This chain uses TRBV30 with TRBJ2-3, with D uncertain. This CDR3 spans 12 amino acids. Trimming removed 0 bases from V and 5 bases from J, with 6 bases in between. CDR1 and CDR2 from the germline V gene are GTSNPN and SVGIG (reference sequence). DNA for the CDR3: TGTGCCTGGAGTGTTCAGAAAGATACGCAGTATTTT. Its protein product is CAWSVQKDTQYF.

The V gene is TRBV27, the J gene TRBJ2-2; TRBD1 might be the D (6 bases). The CDR3 contains 17 residues. Per germline, CDR1 MNHEY and CDR2 SMNVEV (reference sequence). The V end was cut by 3 bases, the J end by 0 bases, with 14 bases between. The CDR3 nucleotides read TGTGCCAGCAGTTTCCCCCGAGGACAGCCGAACACCGGGGAGCTGTTTTTT. Its translation is CASSFPRGQPNTGELFF.

This clone was detected once. This chain links TRBV29-1 with TRBJ1-1; no clear D gene. V dropped 4 bases and J dropped 0 bases, with 9 bases sitting between them. Germline assignment: CDR1 SQVTM and CDR2 ANQGSEA. This CDR3 has 13 amino acids. The CDR3 nucleotides read TGCAGCGTTGTTCGGACTATGAACACTGAAGCTTTCTTT. Protein: CSVVRTMNTEAFF.

This clone has only one observation. The sample holds other DNA sequences that translate to the same CDR3. The V call is TRBV30, the J call TRBJ2-3, with a possible D match to TRBD2 (6 bases). Germline V gives CDR1 GTSNPN, CDR2 SVGIG (reference sequence). CDR3 length: 14 residues. Trimming removed 0 bases at V and 0 bases at J, with 7 bases between. DNA for the CDR3: TGTGCCTGGAGTGTGGGGACTAGCACAGATACGCAGTATTTT. This sequence encodes CAWSVGTSTDTQYF.

The chain carries TRBV28 and TRBJ2-2; 9 nucleotides match TRBD2. The germline V gene encodes CDR1 MDHEN and CDR2 SYDVKM. With V trimmed by 7 bases and J by 5 bases, 8 bases remained unmatched. The CDR3 runs 15 residues. The CDR3 loop is CASIMALAGTGELFF. The CDR3 DNA sequence: TGTGCCAGCATCATGGCTCTAGCGGGAACCGGGGAGCTGTTTTTT.

V gene TRBV30 combines with J gene TRBJ2-1; TRBD2 aligns across 10 bases. The CDR3 covers 16 residues. Germline V gives CDR1 GTSNPN, CDR2 SVGIG (reference sequence). V shed 3 bases, J shed 5 bases, and the junction held 10 bases outside the gene matches. The CDR3 DNA follows: TGTGCCTGGAGCCCAATACTAGCGGGGTATAACAATGAGCAGTTCTTC. As protein: CAWSPILAGYNNEQFF. Variable domain in full (rest from reference TRBV30 and TRBJ2-1): SQTIHQWPATLVQPVGSPLSLECTVEGTSNPNLYWYRQAAGRGLQLLFYSVGIGQISSEVPQNLSASRPQDRQFILSSKKLLLSDSGFYLCAWSPILAGYNNEQFFGPGTRLTVL.